These T cell receptor beta chains were read from a single sample in a study of monozygotic twins with inflammatory bowel disease. TCRdb reprocessed the 5' RACE reads; each CDR3 protein has one entry and no DNA is given. The sample has hundreds of thousands of distinct CDR3 sequences. The sample comprised blood. The receptors were gathered from a human donor with ulcerative colitis or Crohn's disease, or a healthy co-twin of an affected twin (not recorded which). CDR3s include the opening cysteine and the closing phenylalanine or tryptophan.

V gene	J gene	CDR3 length	CDR3 protein
TRBV20-1	TRBJ2-7	13	CSASPGNSYEQYF
TRBV7-2	TRBJ2-7	13	CASSLDPTYEQYF
TRBV11-1	TRBJ2-5	14	CASSLDELRETQYF
TRBV28	TRBJ1-5	13	CASKGTAYQPQHF
TRBV5-1	TRBJ1-1	15	CASSLVAGLDTEAFF
TRBV7-2	TRBJ2-2	16	CASSLGTSGYTGELFF
TRBV4-1	TRBJ2-5	16	CASSQPGLAVRETQYF
TRBV10-3	TRBJ2-2	15	CAISPGTVDTGELFF
TRBV20-1	TRBJ1-5	13	CSVFGQGNQPQHF
TRBV12-3/TRBV12-4	TRBJ1-5	12	CASSLEGRPQHF
TRBV20-1	TRBJ2-1	17	CSARDHLWREEYNEQFF
TRBV28	TRBJ1-4	15	CASSRPGADAEKLFF
TRBV7-2	TRBJ2-2	13	CASSLGTAGELFF
TRBV5-1	TRBJ2-2	14	CASSEQGETGELFF
TRBV18	TRBJ2-3	15	CASSPYSGQGDTQYF
TRBV6-1	TRBJ1-2	14	CASSTGGQVYGYTF
TRBV9	TRBJ2-5	12	CASRDPGETQYF
TRBV5-5	TRBJ2-1	17	CASSLAQIHWGIDEQFF
TRBV5-1	TRBJ2-7	12	CASSARAYEQYF
TRBV7-2	TRBJ1-1	15	CASSLGGARNTEAFF
TRBV11-3	TRBJ2-3	14	CASSYRTSTDTQYF
TRBV7-2	TRBJ2-2	15	CASSLLRSNTGELFF
TRBV6-2/TRBV6-3	TRBJ2-7	15	CASRRLAGGGYEQYF
TRBV18	TRBJ2-5	14	CASSPPSKQETQYF
TRBV12-3/TRBV12-4	TRBJ2-3	14	CASRWTSRGDTQYF
TRBV7-3	TRBJ2-2	14	CASSLQDSPGELFF
TRBV29-1	TRBJ2-1	12	CSVGAGYNEQFF
TRBV4-2	TRBJ2-7	15	CASSQDEAGVWGQYF
TRBV9	TRBJ1-6	15	CASSPGSALNSPLHF
TRBV28	TRBJ1-1	18	CASSPRVRDRGRNTEAFF
TRBV19	TRBJ2-1	14	CASRKGLGYNEQFF
TRBV6-5	TRBJ1-5	15	CASSNPPGALLPQHF
TRBV5-1	TRBJ2-3	13	CASSSAAADTQYF
TRBV5-1	TRBJ2-3	18	CASSLRPSGGLSTDTQYF
TRBV20-1	TRBJ2-7	14	CSAVEGPITYEQYF
TRBV20-1	TRBJ2-3	13	CSARRDPGDTQYF